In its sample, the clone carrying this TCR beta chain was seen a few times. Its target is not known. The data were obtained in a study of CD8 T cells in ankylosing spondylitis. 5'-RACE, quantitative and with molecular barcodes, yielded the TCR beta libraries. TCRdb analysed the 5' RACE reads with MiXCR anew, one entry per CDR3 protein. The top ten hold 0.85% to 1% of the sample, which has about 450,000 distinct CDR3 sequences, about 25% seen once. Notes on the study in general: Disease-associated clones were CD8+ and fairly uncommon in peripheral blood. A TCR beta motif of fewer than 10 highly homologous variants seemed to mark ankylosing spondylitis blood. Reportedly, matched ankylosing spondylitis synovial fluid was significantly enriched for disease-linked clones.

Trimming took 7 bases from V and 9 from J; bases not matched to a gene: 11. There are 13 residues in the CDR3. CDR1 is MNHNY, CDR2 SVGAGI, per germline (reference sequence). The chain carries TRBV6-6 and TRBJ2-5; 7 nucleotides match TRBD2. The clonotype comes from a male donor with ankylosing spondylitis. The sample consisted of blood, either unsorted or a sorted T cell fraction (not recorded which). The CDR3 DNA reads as TGTGCCAGCAAACTAGAAGGGGCGGGGGCCCAGTACTTC. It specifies CASKLEGAGAQYF.